These 13 T cell receptor beta chains share one sample of origin, sequenced in a study of blood T cell repertoires in COVID-19. The assay was immunoSEQ multiplex PCR, and TCRdb's table has in-frame clones only and misses some. The sample has 370,000 or so clones; around 87% are singletons. The sample consisted of PBMCs or T cells enriched from blood (not recorded which). These receptors all stem from a man aged 25-40 years who had recovered from COVID-19.

The chain combines TRBV10-3 with TRBJ1-4; 9 bases match TRBD1. The length of the CDR3 is 17 residues. The trim removed 2 bases at V and 3 bases at J, leaving 7 bases unmatched. CDR1 is ENHRY and CDR2 is SYGVKD in the germline V gene. This CDR3 is CAISEAGQGHPNEKLFF. The CDR3 DNA reads as TGTGCCATCAGTGAGGCTGGACAGGGGCATCCTAATGAAAAACTGTTTTTT.

A single count supports this clone. The chain has TRBV19 and TRBJ2-1, with 7 nucleotides matching TRBD2. The CDR3 loop spans 16 amino acids. Germline V gives CDR1 LNHDA, CDR2 SQIVND (reference sequence). V lost 9 bases, J lost 6 bases, and 17 bases stayed unmatched. CDR3 amino acids: CASSTPGGTTGNEQFF. DNA for the CDR3: TGTGCCAGCTCCACCCCGGGGGGAACCACCGGCAATGAGCAGTTCTTC.

This clone was counted a single time. The V call is TRBV30, the J call TRBJ2-7, with 7 bases lining up with TRBD2. This CDR3 has 14 amino acids. Unmatched junction bases numbered 6, after V lost 4 bases and J lost 0 bases. The germline CDR1 and CDR2 sequences are GTSNPN and SVGIG (reference sequence). CDR3 coding DNA: TGTGCCTGGACTCGCGGGGGAAGCTCCTACGAGCAGTACTTC. Translation gives CAWTRGGSSYEQYF.

This sequence joins TRBV6-5 and TRBJ1-4; 9 nucleotides line up with TRBD1. The CDR3 has 14 amino acids. J gave up 8 bases and V 8 bases, and 9 bases lay outside the gene matches. CDR1 is MNHEY, CDR2 SVGAGI, per germline. The CDR3 protein is CASALGTGREKLFF. The CDR3 DNA reads as TGTGCCAGCGCTTTGGGGACAGGGAGGGAAAAACTGTTTTTT.

This clone was seen a single time. The same CDR3 is also encoded by other DNA sequences in this sample. The chain uses TRBV4-1 and TRBJ2-7, with TRBD1 as a possible D gene (6 bases). The CDR3 sequence is 13 residues long. Per germline, CDR1 MGHRA and CDR2 YSYEKL. Trimming left V 2 bases short and J 3 bases short, with 8 bases between. This CDR3 reads CASSQQQGYEQYF. The DNA for the CDR3 is TGCGCCAGCAGCCAACAACAGGGCTACGAGCAGTACTTC.

The chain has TRBV27 and TRBJ1-1; D is unclear. Germline V CDR1 and CDR2: MNHEY, SMNVEV (reference sequence). The length of the CDR3 is 14 residues. With 6 bases removed from V and 1 base from J, the gap between germline ends came to 12 bases. This chain's CDR3 is CASSLEGGNTEAFF. The CDR3 DNA reads as TGTGCCAGCAGCCTCGAGGGCGGGAACACTGAAGCTTTCTTT.

The chain has TRBV5-5 and TRBJ2-1, with 7 bases fitting TRBD2. This CDR3 has 17 amino acids. The J segment lost 4 bases and the V segment lost 4 bases, leaving 14 bases of the junction unmatched. Germline assignment: CDR1 SGHKS and CDR2 YYEKEE (reference sequence). CDR3 loop: CASSPAISGRGYNEQFF. CDR3 in DNA: TGTGCCAGCAGCCCAGCGATTAGCGGGCGGGGATACAATGAGCAGTTCTTC.

This clone was observed once. Different DNA sequences within this sample yield the same CDR3. The J gene is TRBJ2-5, the V gene TRBV2, with a weak D call TRBD2 (6 bases). With 5 bases removed from V and 4 bases from J, the gap between germline ends came to 11 bases. The length of the CDR3 is 13 residues. Germline V gives CDR1 SNHLY, CDR2 FYNNEI. This chain's CDR3 is CASSPGLGETQYF. CDR3 nucleotide sequence: TGTGCCAGCAGTCCGGGACTCGGAGAGACCCAGTACTTC.

The chain employs TRBV12-3 or TRBV12-4 and TRBJ1-6; D unresolved. The CDR3 is 13 residues long. The ends were cut back, 5 bases at V and 7 bases at J, with 9 bases in the middle. In DNA, the CDR3 is TGTGCCAGCAGTCAGGCCCTGAATTCACCCCTCCACTTT. It translates to CASSQALNSPLHF.

The chain uses TRBV12-3 or TRBV12-4 and TRBJ2-5; no definite D call. This CDR3 has 13 amino acids. Trimming removed 4 bases at V and 5 bases at J, with 11 bases between. CDR3 loop: CASSSTAAETQYF. CDR3 DNA: TGTGCCAGCAGTTCCACTGCGGCGGAGACCCAGTACTTC.

V gene TRBV5-6 combines with J gene TRBJ2-7; 8 nucleotides agree with TRBD1. The CDR3 has 15 residues. Trimming took 1 base from V and 3 from J; bases not matched to a gene: 6. CDR1 is SGHDT, CDR2 YYEEEE, per germline. The CDR3 protein is CASSLLDRGFYEQYF. The CDR3, as DNA: TGTGCCAGCAGCTTGCTAGACAGGGGTTTCTACGAGCAGTACTTC.

J is TRBJ2-6 and V is TRBV7-9; 8 bases are a match to TRBD1. This CDR3 is 17 amino acids long. CDR1 and CDR2 from the germline V gene are SEHNR and FQNEAQ (reference sequence). The J segment lost 2 bases and the V segment lost 7 bases, leaving 10 bases of the junction unmatched. CDR3 DNA: TGTGCCAGCACCCCAGCGACAGGGGCTGCTGGGGCCAACGTCCTGACTTTC. Translation: CASTPATGAAGANVLTF.

A few counts support this clone. The rearrangement joins TRBV9 to TRBJ1-5; D remains ambiguous. CDR3 length: 13 residues. Germline CDR1 is SGDLS and CDR2 is YYNGEE. Trimming cost V 0 bases and J 4 bases, with 5 bases left between them. The CDR3 DNA reads TGTGCCAGCAGCGTAGAATCTAATCAGCCCCAGCATTTT. This translates into CASSVESNQPQHF.